This entry concerns a single T cell receptor (beta chain). As yet, its antigen is unknown. This sample was taken from a study of cytomegalovirus exposure and HLA in healthy donors. Turning to the study itself: From donors who were HLA-typed, an early data release held about 85 million unique TCRs.

Study-level findings and limits: A few CMV-associated chains proved CMV antigen-specific in vitro. Most of the CMV-associated TCR beta chains (in a later analysis) appeared to be HLA-restricted. Further analysis was carried out later, and it showed several of the most significant clusters appearing linked to common viral pathogens.

PCR employed 60 Vbeta and 13 Jbeta primers. Sequencing was performed with immunoSEQ multiplex PCR; in TCRdb, only in-frame clones are kept and a portion is missing. The sample includes some 170,000 clones, approximately 76% seen only once; the top ten take over 1.1%. Germline trimming cut 0 bases from V and 4 bases from J; bases unmatched to any gene: 3. The CDR3 loop spans 15 amino acids. Germline V gives CDR1 LNHDA, CDR2 SQIVND (reference sequence). The sequence came from a man aged 55 to 70 in good health and CMV-seronegative. The chain is built from TRBV19 and TRBJ2-1; 7 bases align to TRBD2. The sequencing input was PBMCs. The DNA for the CDR3 is TGTGCCAGTAGTATAGATGACGGGGGGTACAATGAGCAGTTCTTC. It specifies CASSIDDGGYNEQFF.